This passage covers 10 T cell receptor beta chains from one sample sequenced in a study of cytomegalovirus exposure and HLA in healthy donors (TCRdb year 2017). The method was the immunoSEQ multiplex PCR assay. A mixture of 60 forward primers for TCR Vbeta segments and 13 reverse primers for TCR Jbeta segments was used in the multiplex PCR. The clones in this table, taken by TCRdb from immuneACCESS, are in-frame only. Not every clone is retained; where verified, under half of the shortfall comes from an unresolved V gene, and the cause of the rest is unknown. For this sample there are under 200,000 clones; roughly 80% appear just once. The top ten clonotypes cover 7% to 9% of the sample. Sequencing was performed on PBMCs. The receptors stem from a male donor in good health and CMV-seropositive.

This clone was seen only a few times. This sequence joins TRBV11-2 and TRBJ2-6; a weak D match, TRBD1 (7 bases). Trimming took off 1 base at V and 1 base at J, with 14 bases between the two ends. The CDR3 is made up of 18 amino acids. Germline CDR1 and CDR2: SGHAT and FQNNGV. The CDR3 here is CASSLAQGGTSGANVLTF. Here the CDR3 DNA reads TGTGCCAGCAGCTTAGCCCAGGGGGGTACATCTGGGGCCAACGTCCTGACTTTC.

The rearrangement joins TRBV15 to TRBJ1-5; D unresolved. Between the trimmed V and J ends, which lost 3 bases and 5 bases, there was a span of 14 bases. The CDR3 consists of 15 residues. The germline V gene encodes CDR1 LNHNV and CDR2 YYDKDF (reference sequence). The CDR3 coding sequence is TGTGCCACCAGCAGCGGGAACAGAACCCATCAGCCCCAGCATTTT. This codes for CATSSGNRTHQPQHF.

This chain connects TRBV30 to TRBJ2-5, with 8 bases matching TRBD2. The CDR3 is made up of 14 amino acids. Germline CDR1 and CDR2: GTSNPN and SVGIG (reference sequence). The junction had 6 bases not matched to a gene; V was cut back by 4 bases and J by 2 bases. This chain's CDR3 is CAWKGVAGQETQYF. DNA for the CDR3: TGTGCCTGGAAAGGGGTAGCGGGACAAGAGACCCAGTACTTC.

This sequence joins TRBV10-3 and TRBJ2-3, with 10 bases that match TRBD1. The germline gives CDR1 ENHRY, CDR2 SYGVKD. There are 15 residues in the CDR3. V lost 4 bases and J lost 1; bases outside the gene matches: 2. The CDR3 coding sequence is TGTGCCATCAGTGTGGGGACAGGGGGCACAGATACGCAGTATTTT. Its translation is CAISVGTGGTDTQYF.

This clone has a single count. This chain links TRBV19 with TRBJ1-2; 9 bases agree with TRBD1. This CDR3 has 15 amino acids. Germline values: CDR1 LNHDA, CDR2 SQIVND (reference sequence). After removal of 6 bases from V and 0 bases from J, the junction contained 5 bases not matched to a gene. CDR3 bases: TGTGCCAGTAGCCTCTACAGGGGGCCTAACTATGGCTACACCTTC. Protein product: CASSLYRGPNYGYTF.

The count of this clone is one. This chain uses TRBV18 with TRBJ1-4, with D hard to call. In germline, CDR1 is KGHSH, CDR2 LQKENI. V lost 6 bases and J lost 7, with 18 bases in between. The CDR3 sequence is 15 residues long. Here the CDR3 reads CASSPITGIGEKLFF. CDR3 DNA: TGTGCCAGCTCCCCTATAACGGGGATCGGTGAAAAACTGTTTTTT.

The gene calls are TRBV5-1 and TRBJ2-2; no firm D call. Germline V gives CDR1 SGHRS, CDR2 YFSETQ. The CDR3 is made up of 14 amino acids. With 0 bases removed from V and 8 bases from J, the gap between germline ends came to 11 bases. CDR3 loop: CASSLGEARGELFF. CDR3 bases: TGCGCCAGCAGCTTGGGAGAGGCCCGAGGGGAGCTGTTTTTT.

This chain uses TRBV4-3 with TRBJ1-1, with a tentative D call TRBD1 (5 bases). The CDR3 has 15 amino acids. CDR1 is LGHNA, CDR2 YSLEER, per germline. V was trimmed by 6 bases and J by 1 base, leaving 15 bases between them. The CDR3 nucleotides read TGCGCCAGCAGTTCAGCTGACAGACAGAACACTGAAGCTTTCTTT. This codes for CASSSADRQNTEAFF.

Turning to this clone: The identical CDR3 is also encoded by other nucleotide sequences in the sample. V gene TRBV6-5 combines with J gene TRBJ2-1, with 8 bases aligning to TRBD2. The CDR3 sequence is 15 residues long. The germline V gene encodes CDR1 MNHEY and CDR2 SVGAGI. J lost 5 bases, V lost 2 bases, and 5 bases had no gene match. As DNA, the CDR3 is TGTGCCAGCAGTTACCTAACTAGCGGTAACAATGAGCAGTTCTTC. Protein: CASSYLTSGNNEQFF.

This clone was observed a few times. The chain links TRBV4-3 to TRBJ2-2, with 8 nucleotides matching TRBD2. In germline, CDR1 is LGHNA, CDR2 YSLEER. J gave up 3 bases and V 2 bases, and 5 bases lay outside the gene matches. The CDR3 is 16 amino acids. The CDR3 sequence is CASSQRSGSYTGELFF. The CDR3 coding sequence is TGCGCCAGCAGCCAACGAAGCGGGAGCTACACCGGGGAGCTGTTTTTT.